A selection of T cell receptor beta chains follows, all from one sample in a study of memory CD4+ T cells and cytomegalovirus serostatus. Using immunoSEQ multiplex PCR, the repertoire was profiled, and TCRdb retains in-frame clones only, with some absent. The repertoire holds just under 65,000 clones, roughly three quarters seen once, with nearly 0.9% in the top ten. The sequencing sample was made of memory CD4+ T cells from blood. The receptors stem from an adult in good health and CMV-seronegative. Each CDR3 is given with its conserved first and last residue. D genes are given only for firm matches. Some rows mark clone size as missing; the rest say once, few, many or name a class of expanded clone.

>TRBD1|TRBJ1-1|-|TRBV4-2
CASSQPGGLNTEAFF
TGTGCCAGCAGCCAGCCAGGGGGCCTGAACACTGAAGCTTTCTTT
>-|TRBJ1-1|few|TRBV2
CASSRQEIPPEAFF
TGTGCCAGCAGTCGACAGGAGATCCCCCCTGAAGCTTTCTTT
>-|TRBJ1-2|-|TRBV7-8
CASSPGPGGYTF
TGTGCCAGCAGCCCAGGACCGGGTGGCTACACCTTC
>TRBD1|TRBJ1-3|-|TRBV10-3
CAISEGQVSGNTIYF
TGTGCCATCAGTGAGGGACAGGTTTCTGGAAACACCATATATTTT
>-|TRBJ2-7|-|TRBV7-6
CASRRGGGYEQYF
TGTGCCAGCAGACGGGGAGGGGGATACGAGCAGTACTTC
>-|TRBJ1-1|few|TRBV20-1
CSARKKGEAFF
TGCAGTGCTAGAAAAAAGGGCGAAGCTTTCTTT
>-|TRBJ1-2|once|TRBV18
CASSPTGSALSPYGYTF
TGTGCCAGCTCACCAACTGGATCAGCACTTAGTCCTTATGGCTACACCTTC
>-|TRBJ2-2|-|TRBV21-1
CASGRHRVRGRELFF
TGTGCCAGCGGTAGACACAGGGTTCGGGGTAGGGAGCTGTTTTTT
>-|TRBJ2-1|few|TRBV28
CASTVANRYNEQFF
TGTGCCAGCACTGTCGCGAACAGGTACAATGAGCAGTTCTTC
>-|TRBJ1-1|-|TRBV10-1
CASSVSRWRTEAFF
TGCGCCAGCAGTGTTTCCCGCTGGAGGACTGAAGCTTTCTTT
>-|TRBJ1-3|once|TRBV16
CASSQSTVPGNTIYF
TGTGCCAGCAGCCAATCAACAGTCCCTGGAAACACCATATATTTT
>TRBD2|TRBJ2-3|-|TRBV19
CASSLRTSGGMKRTDTQYF
TGTGCCAGTAGCCTCCGGACTAGCGGGGGGATGAAACGCACAGATACGCAGTATTTT
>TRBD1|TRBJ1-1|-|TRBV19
CASNGQGSTEAFF
TGTGCCAGTAATGGACAGGGGAGCACTGAAGCTTTCTTT
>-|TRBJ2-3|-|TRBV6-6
CASRRDVDTQYF
TGTGCCAGCAGACGGGACGTGGATACGCAGTATTTT
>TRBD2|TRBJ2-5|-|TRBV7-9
CASSLGLAGLETQYF
TGTGCCAGCAGCTTAGGACTAGCGGGATTGGAGACCCAGTACTTC
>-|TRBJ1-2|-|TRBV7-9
CASIRDTTNYGYTF
TGTGCCAGCATCCGGGACACCACTAACTATGGCTACACCTTC
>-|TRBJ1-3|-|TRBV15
CATSRAWGSTIYF
TGTGCCACCAGCAGAGCCTGGGGAAGCACCATATATTTT
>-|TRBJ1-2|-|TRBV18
CASSPRTGGAQNGYTF
TGTGCCAGCTCACCACGGACGGGGGGGGCGCAGAATGGCTACACCTTC
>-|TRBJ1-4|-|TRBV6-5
CASTEVRGEKLFF
TGTGCCAGCACGGAGGTCCGGGGTGAAAAACTGTTTTTT
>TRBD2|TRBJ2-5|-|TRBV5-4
CASSLAGVGETQYF
TGTGCCAGCAGCTTAGCGGGAGTGGGGGAGACCCAGTACTTC